This T cell receptor beta chain appears in the sequencing data of a study of CD8 T cells in ankylosing spondylitis. Study-level results: Within matched ankylosing spondylitis synovial fluid, disease-linked clones were reportedly significantly enriched. In ankylosing spondylitis blood, a motif of roughly 8 highly homologous TCR beta variants appeared characteristic. Disease-associated clonotypes exhibited CD8+ identity and were relatively infrequent in peripheral blood.

This clonotype was found many times. Its antigen is not known. The CDR3 is made up of 14 amino acids. V was clipped by 4 bases and J by 2 bases; unmatched bases: 5. In germline, CDR1 is SGHRS, CDR2 YFSETQ. Quantitative 5'-RACE with molecular barcodes generated TCR beta libraries. One entry per CDR3 protein, called by TCRdb with MiXCR from the 5' RACE reads. The sample holds over 700,000 distinct CDR3 sequences; 15% to 20% are singletons and the top ten take about 19%. Sample: blood, either unsorted or a sorted T cell fraction (not recorded which). The origin of this receptor is a male donor with ankylosing spondylitis. The chain combines TRBV5-1 with TRBJ1-2; 7 bases are shared with TRBD1. The CDR3 is CASSQRQGNYGYTF. The CDR3 DNA is TGCGCCAGCAGCCAGAGACAGGGAAACTATGGCTACACCTTC.